Below, 6 T cell receptor beta chains from the same sample are listed, as sequenced in a study of T cells in Graves' hyperthyroidism and ophthalmopathy. Regions amplified from RNA transcripts were the TCR beta CDR3 regions. Primed by the HTBI set, a first-round RT-PCR was run on the TCR CDR3. One entry per CDR3 protein, called by TCRdb with MiXCR from the multiplex PCR reads. The sample yields 650,000 to 700,000 distinct CDR3 sequences, approximately 15% seen once. The sample consisted of blood. These receptors all come from a man between 45 and 60 years old with Graves' hyperthyroidism.

This clonotype showed up just a few times. The rearrangement links TRBV30 to TRBJ2-5; tentative D call: TRBD2 (5 bases). The CDR3 runs 11 residues. Deletions cut 3 bases from V and 5 bases from J, with 7 bases between. In germline, CDR1 is GTSNPN, CDR2 SVGIG (reference sequence). CDR3 sequence: CAWSERETQYF. The CDR3 DNA sequence: TGTGCCTGGAGCGAGCGGGAGACCCAGTACTTC.

This clonotype was counted many times. The chain is built from TRBV27 and TRBJ1-1; maybe TRBD1 (6 bases). Germline V gene lookup returns CDR1 MNHEY and CDR2 SMNVEV (reference sequence). V gave up 2 bases and J gave up 5 bases, with 12 bases separating them. The CDR3 has 14 amino acids. The CDR3 region has the DNA TGTGCCAGCAGTTTAAAGGGGGGGGGGACTGAAGCTTTCTTT. This sequence encodes CASSLKGGGTEAFF.

This chain connects TRBV10-3 to TRBJ1-3, with no clear D. CDR1 and CDR2 (germline): ENHRY, SYGVKD. The CDR3 runs 14 residues. Trimming left V 8 bases short and J 0 bases short, with 11 bases between. CDR3 protein: CAIRPSNSGNTIYF. Here the CDR3 DNA reads TGTGCCATCCGGCCGTCGAACTCTGGAAACACCATATATTTT.

This clonotype showed up many times. The CDR3 region is CAARRGQGSGSSETQYF. The CDR3 region has the DNA TGTGCCGCCCGACGGGGGCAGGGTAGCGGGAGTTCAGAGACCCAGTACTTC. V is TRBV2 and J is TRBJ2-5; TRBD2 matches 9 bases. The CDR3 length is 17 residues. The V gene end was trimmed by 11 bases and the J gene end by 4 bases; junction bases not matched to a gene: 20. Germline CDR1 SNHLY, CDR2 FYNNEI.

This clonotype has ten or more counts. The rearrangement links TRBV3-1 to TRBJ2-7; 7 bases match TRBD2. Germline V gives CDR1 LGHDT, CDR2 YNNKEL (reference sequence). The CDR3 is 16 amino acids. After removal of 1 base from V and 2 bases from J, the junction contained 8 bases not matched to a gene. The CDR3 loop is CASSQVSWRETYEQYF. DNA for the CDR3: TGTGCCAGCAGCCAAGTGTCCTGGCGGGAGACCTACGAGCAGTACTTC.

Note on this clonotype: This may be a read error: a much more frequent sequence differs by one nucleotide. The chain joins TRBV28 to TRBJ2-1; no clear D gene. Germline CDR1 MDHEN, CDR2 SYDVKM. The CDR3 has 15 residues. In DNA form, the CDR3 reads TGTGCCAGCAGTTCCTTGACGCGGACCTACAATGAGCTGTTCTTC. This sequence encodes CASSSLTRTYNELFF. Variable domain in full (rest from reference TRBV28 and TRBJ2-1): DVKVTQSSRYLVKRTGEKVFLECVQDMDHENMFWYRQDPGLGLRLIYFSYDVKMKEKGDIPEGYSVSREKKERFSLILESASTNQTSMYLCASSSLTRTYNELFFGPGTRLTVL.